The next 30 T cell receptor beta chains were all read from a single sample in a study of control samples from healthy donors and cancer patients. Clones were read by immunoSEQ multiplex PCR, and TCRdb kept only the in-frame ones, dropping some. The sample has 70,000 to 90,000 clones, around 94% seen once. Sequencing was carried out using blood. These receptors originate from a woman aged 18 to 35 in good health.

The gene calls are TRBV2 and TRBJ2-7; D remains unclear. This CDR3 comprises 17 residues. With 2 bases removed from V and 0 bases from J, the gap between germline ends came to 17 bases. Germline V gene data show CDR1 as SNHLY and CDR2 as FYNNEI. The CDR3 DNA reads TGTGCCAGCAGTGAACGATATACCGGACCTACCTCCTACGAGCAGTACTTC. Protein sequence: CASSERYTGPTSYEQYF.

The chain has TRBV6-2 or TRBV6-3 and TRBJ2-3; possibly TRBD2 for D (7 bases). Deletions cut 0 bases from V and 0 bases from J, with 16 bases between. CDR1 is MNHEY and CDR2 is SVGEGT in the germline V gene. This CDR3 contains 18 residues. The CDR3, as DNA: TGTGCCAGCAGTTACTCGAGGCGTGGGGGGGCTAGCACAGATACGCAGTATTTT. It specifies CASSYSRRGGASTDTQYF.

This clone appeared once. The rearrangement joins TRBV29-1 to TRBJ1-2; no clear D gene. Germline V gene sequence: CDR1 SQVTM, CDR2 ANQGSEA. Trimming removed 4 bases at V and 2 bases at J, with 8 bases between. The CDR3 sequence is 12 residues long. CDR3 region: CSVGTSNYGYTF. The CDR3 coding sequence is TGCAGCGTTGGGACCTCCAACTATGGCTACACCTTC.

The chain recombines TRBV6-6 with TRBJ2-4, with 10 bases matching TRBD1. Germline CDR1 is MNHNY and CDR2 is SVGAGI (reference sequence). This CDR3 contains 14 residues. The V gene end was trimmed by 0 bases and the J gene end by 7 bases; junction bases not matched to a gene: 0. CDR3 loop: CASSYSDRGNIQYF. CDR3 nucleotide sequence: TGTGCCAGCAGTTACTCGGACAGGGGGAACATTCAGTACTTC.

J is TRBJ2-2 and V is TRBV24-1, with TRBD1 matching over 12 bases. Germline V gene sequence: CDR1 KGHDR, CDR2 SFDVKD. CDR3 length: 15 residues. V shed 7 bases, J shed 7 bases, and the junction held 6 bases outside the gene matches. The CDR3 protein is CATRPGQGAVGELFF. In DNA form, the CDR3 reads TGTGCCACCAGACCGGGACAGGGGGCGGTCGGGGAGCTGTTTTTT.

The J gene is TRBJ1-1, the V gene TRBV29-1, with TRBD1 as a possible D gene (5 bases). The germline gives CDR1 SQVTM, CDR2 ANQGSEA. This CDR3 region has 11 residues. V lost 4 bases and J 11 bases, leaving 14 bases between the germline ends. The CDR3 reads CSVGGPGSAFF. The DNA of the CDR3 is TGCAGCGTTGGGGGACCAGGGTCCGCTTTCTTT.

This sequence joins TRBV12-3 or TRBV12-4 and TRBJ2-7, with D unresolved. V was shortened by 3 bases and J by 5 bases, with 8 bases between the two germline ends. The CDR3 runs 12 residues. This chain's CDR3 is CASSFGVDEQYF. The CDR3 DNA reads as TGTGCCAGCAGTTTTGGGGTAGACGAGCAGTACTTC.

This sequence joins TRBV5-1 and TRBJ2-5; perhaps D is TRBD1 or TRBD2 (5 bases each). The germline V and J ends were trimmed by 4 bases and 5 bases, with 15 bases remaining between them. Germline values: CDR1 SGHRS, CDR2 YFSETQ. This CDR3 has 14 residues. The CDR3 sequence is CASSVWAGTETQYF. For the CDR3, the DNA is TGCGCCAGCAGCGTCTGGGCAGGGACGGAGACCCAGTACTTC.

The V gene is TRBV10-3, the J gene TRBJ2-7; D is ambiguous. The germline gives CDR1 ENHRY, CDR2 SYGVKD. V lost 6 bases to trimming and J lost 1 base, with 13 bases between them. This CDR3 is 14 amino acids long. The CDR3 spells CAISESWISYEQYF. The CDR3 DNA reads TGTGCCATCAGCGAGAGTTGGATTTCCTACGAGCAGTACTTC.

This clone was recorded only once. The chain uses TRBV28 and TRBJ1-3, with D possibly TRBD1 on 5 matching bases. This CDR3 comprises 19 residues. Germline lookup yields CDR1 MDHEN and CDR2 SYDVKM. V gave up 7 bases and J gave up 0 bases, with 25 bases separating them. The CDR3 loop is CASKNVGTAGPLSGNTIYF. As DNA, the CDR3 is TGTGCCAGCAAAAACGTAGGGACCGCCGGACCCCTCTCTGGAAACACCATATATTTT.

The chain carries TRBV19 and TRBJ2-7; D is perhaps TRBD1 (5 bases). The V end was cut by 4 bases, the J end by 4 bases, with 11 bases between. The CDR3 is 13 residues long. The germline V gene has CDR1 LNHDA and CDR2 SQIVND (reference sequence). The CDR3 here is CASSSNNRYEQYF. DNA of the CDR3: TGTGCCAGTAGTAGCAACAACAGGTACGAGCAGTACTTC.

The rearrangement uses TRBV4-3 and TRBJ2-7; a weak D match, TRBD2 (5 bases). Between the trimmed V and J ends, which lost 1 base and 3 bases, there was a span of 10 bases. Germline V lookup: CDR1 LGHNA, CDR2 YSLEER. The CDR3 covers 14 residues. Written as DNA, the CDR3 is TGCGCCAGCAGCCAAGTATTGGAGGACTACGAGCAGTACTTC. This sequence encodes CASSQVLEDYEQYF.

The V call is TRBV5-1, the J call TRBJ2-1, with a weak D call TRBD1 (6 bases). Trimming took 4 bases from V and 5 from J, leaving 13 bases between them. Germline lookup yields CDR1 SGHRS and CDR2 YFSETQ. The length of the CDR3 is 14 residues. In DNA, the CDR3 is TGCGCCAGCAGCCTACAGGGTTGGGACAATGAGCAGTTCTTC. Encoded protein: CASSLQGWDNEQFF. The complete variable domain, with remaining parts taken from reference TRBV5-1 and TRBJ2-1, reads KAGVTQTPRYLIKTRGQQVTLSCSPISGHRSVSWYQQTPGQGLQFLFEYFSETQRNKGNFPGRFSGRQFSNSRSEMNVSTLELGDSALYLCASSLQGWDNEQFFGPGTRLTVL.

This clone was seen just once. The chain recombines TRBV10-3 with TRBJ2-1; no reliable D call. In germline, CDR1 is ENHRY, CDR2 SYGVKD. The CDR3 sequence is 15 residues long. V was clipped by 4 bases and J by 5 bases, with 15 bases between them. CDR3 nucleotide sequence: TGTGCCATCAGTGGGGATCCAAGGATCCACAATGAGCAGTTCTTC. Translating it yields CAISGDPRIHNEQFF.

The genes are TRBV6-6 and TRBJ2-3; weak D call: TRBD1 (6 bases). Germline V gene sequence: CDR1 MNHNY, CDR2 SVGAGI (reference sequence). The CDR3 length is 15 residues. V was shortened by 8 bases and J by 1 base, with 16 bases between the two germline ends. The CDR3: CASDTGDIGTDTQYF. In DNA, the CDR3 is TGTGCCAGCGACACCGGGGACATCGGCACAGATACGCAGTATTTT.

V is TRBV27 and J is TRBJ2-7; possible D gene TRBD1, 5 bases. V gave up 3 bases and J gave up 4 bases, with 7 bases separating them. CDR3 length equals 12 residues. The germline V gene has CDR1 MNHEY and CDR2 SMNVEV (reference sequence). CDR3 residues: CASSFQGYEQYF. The CDR3 bases are TGTGCCAGCAGTTTTCAGGGTTACGAGCAGTACTTC.

The gene calls are TRBV7-9 and TRBJ1-1; 7 bases fit TRBD1. Germline CDR1 reads SEHNR; CDR2 reads FQNEAQ (reference sequence). V lost 5 bases and J lost 3; bases outside the gene matches: 12. The CDR3 length is 16 residues. In nucleotides, the CDR3 is TGTGCCAGCAGCCCGACGAGGGGGCAAGGGTACACTGAAGCTTTCTTT. Its protein product is CASSPTRGQGYTEAFF.

This chain connects TRBV4-1 to TRBJ2-6; D gene ambiguous. Germline V lookup: CDR1 MGHRA, CDR2 YSYEKL. The CDR3 is 18 amino acids. V was shortened by 0 bases and J by 0 bases, with 12 bases between the two germline ends. CDR3 nucleotide sequence: TGCGCCAGCAGCCAAGATATGGCCCGGACCTCTGGGGCCAACGTCCTGACTTTC. Translated: CASSQDMARTSGANVLTF.

The CDR3 is CASSVSLNLSGNTIYF. CDR3 sequence (DNA): TGTGCCAGCAGCGTCTCCTTAAACCTGTCTGGAAACACCATATATTTT. The chain carries TRBV9 and TRBJ1-3; D ambiguous. There are 16 residues in the CDR3. CDR1 SGDLS and CDR2 YYNGEE come from the germline V gene. The V end lost 2 bases, the J end lost 1 base, and 13 bases lay between the germline ends. The variable domain in full, completed from reference TRBV9 and TRBJ1-3, reads DSGVTQTPKHLITATGQRVTLRCSPRSGDLSVYWYQQSLDQGLQFLIQYYNGEERAKGNILERFSAQQFPDLHSELNLSSLELGDSALYFCASSVSLNLSGNTIYFGEGSWLTVV.

This clone appeared once. This rearrangement joins TRBV7-3 to TRBJ2-3; D is possibly TRBD2 (5 bases). CDR3 length: 13 amino acids. In germline, CDR1 is SGHTA, CDR2 FQGTGA. Deletions cut 3 bases from V and 7 bases from J, with 11 bases between. The CDR3 nucleotides are TGTGCCAGCAGCTTGAACAGCGGTAATACGCAGTATTTT. Translating gives CASSLNSGNTQYF.

The rearrangement links TRBV18 to TRBJ1-1; unclear D gene. V was pared by 3 bases and J by 5 bases, with 13 bases between. The CDR3 runs to 14 residues. Germline V CDR1 and CDR2: KGHSH, LQKENI. CDR3 DNA sequence: TGTGCCAGCTCACCTGACGGGCCGTGGACTGAAGCTTTCTTT. Translating it yields CASSPDGPWTEAFF.

The rearrangement links TRBV4-3 to TRBJ1-1; 7 bases line up with TRBD1. The germline CDR1 and CDR2 sequences are LGHNA and YSLEER. Trimming at V came to 4 bases and at J to 8 bases, leaving 10 bases not matched to a gene. This CDR3 has 14 amino acids. The CDR3 protein is CASSLRSQGGEAFF. CDR3 DNA: TGCGCCAGCAGCCTACGTTCCCAAGGGGGCGAAGCTTTCTTT.

The rearrangement links TRBV11-2 to TRBJ1-2, with D perhaps matching TRBD1 (6 bases). The germline V and J ends were trimmed by 1 base and 5 bases, with 17 bases remaining between them. CDR3 length: 16 residues. Germline V lookup: CDR1 SGHAT, CDR2 FQNNGV. The CDR3 region is CASSLAQGSTGYGYTF. CDR3 coding DNA: TGTGCCAGCAGCTTAGCTCAAGGGTCCACAGGGTATGGCTACACCTTC.

This chain uses TRBV27 with TRBJ2-7; 7 nucleotides match TRBD1. V trimming: 5 bases; J trimming: 5 bases; junction bases outside the gene matches: 6. This CDR3 has 13 amino acids. CDR1 is MNHEY, CDR2 SMNVEV, per germline (reference sequence). The CDR3 DNA is TGTGCCAGCAGTACTATGACAGGGAACGAGCAGTACTTC. Translation: CASSTMTGNEQYF.

The chain couples TRBV2 to TRBJ1-1; D unresolved. Trimming removed 7 bases from V and 0 bases from J, with 12 bases in between. Germline V gene lookup returns CDR1 SNHLY and CDR2 FYNNEI. The CDR3 runs 14 residues. In DNA form, the CDR3 reads TGTGCCAGCAATAAGACCCCACTGAACACTGAAGCTTTCTTT. It encodes CASNKTPLNTEAFF. Combining the CDR3 with reference TRBV2 and TRBJ1-1 gives the whole variable domain EPEVTQTPSHQVTQMGQEVILRCVPISNHLYFYWYRQILGQKVEFLVSFYNNEISEKSEIFDDQFSVERPDGSNFTLKIRSTKLEDSAMYFCASNKTPLNTEAFFGQGTRLTVV.

The V and J genes are TRBV27 and TRBJ1-2; D gene uncertain. CDR1 and CDR2 from the germline V gene are MNHEY and SMNVEV (reference sequence). CDR3 length equals 13 residues. Trimming took 6 bases from V and 4 from J, leaving 12 bases between them. The CDR3 nucleotides are TGTGCCAGCAGGGTGGTGGGTGGCTATGGCTACACCTTC. This translates into CASRVVGGYGYTF.

This clone was found once. The chain employs TRBV7-9 and TRBJ2-5, with D perhaps matching TRBD2 (5 bases). The CDR3 is 13 amino acids. The ends were cut back, 2 bases at V and 4 bases at J, with 8 bases in the middle. CDR1 is SEHNR and CDR2 is FQNEAQ in the germline V gene (reference sequence). CDR3 amino acids: CASSLRLAETQYF. DNA of the CDR3: TGTGCCAGCAGCTTAAGGCTAGCAGAGACCCAGTACTTC.

The chain is built from TRBV11-2 and TRBJ1-2; no clear D gene. This CDR3 contains 13 residues. V was pared by 8 bases and J by 5 bases, with 15 bases between. Germline V gene lookup returns CDR1 SGHAT and CDR2 FQNNGV. This CDR3 reads CASLPLWEYGYTF. The CDR3 region has the DNA TGTGCCAGCCTGCCCTTATGGGAGTATGGCTACACCTTC. Supplemented by reference TRBV11-2 and TRBJ1-2, the full variable domain reads EAGVAQSPRYKIIEKRQSVAFWCNPISGHATLYWYQQILGQGPKLLIQFQNNGVVDDSQLPKDRFSAERLKGVDSTLKIQPAKLEDSAVYLCASLPLWEYGYTFGSGTRLTVV.

The rearrangement joins TRBV9 to TRBJ1-2; perhaps TRBD1 as D (6 bases). V lost 4 bases and J lost 2, with 15 bases in between. The CDR3 covers 15 residues. Germline V gene lookup returns CDR1 SGDLS and CDR2 YYNGEE. As DNA, the CDR3 is TGTGCCAGCAGCCCCCGGGACACAGGCAACTATGGCTACACCTTC. It codes for CASSPRDTGNYGYTF.

CDR3 DNA: TGTGCCAGCAGGTCGGGACTAGTTTTCGACAATGAGCAGTTCTTC. It yields the protein CASRSGLVFDNEQFF. The rearrangement joins TRBV7-8 to TRBJ2-1; 8 nucleotides line up with TRBD2. The length of the CDR3 is 15 residues. Germline assignment: CDR1 SGHVS and CDR2 FQNEAQ. V shed 6 bases and J 5 bases; nucleotides not matched to a gene: 9.